The sequence of this T cell receptor (beta chain) was determined in a study of radiotherapy plus CTLA-4 blockade in lung cancer. The data were produced by immunoSEQ multiplex PCR, yet TCRdb's version contains in-frame clones alone and is incomplete. Of tens of thousands of clones in the sample, about 88% are singletons; the top ten hold around 17%. There are 13 residues in the CDR3. V was clipped by 5 bases and J by 0 bases, with 8 bases between them. Germline V gives CDR1 SNHLY, CDR2 FYNNEI. The J gene is TRBJ2-7, the V gene TRBV2; D is undetermined. The clonotype was recovered from a human donor with non-small cell lung cancer that progressed on radiotherapy plus ipilimumab. Sequenced here: peripheral blood, sampled from a patient treated with radiotherapy plus ipilimumab. The CDR3 DNA is TGTGCCAGCAGTTACACGTCCTCCTACGAGCAGTACTTC. Translating it yields CASSYTSSYEQYF.